A selection of T cell receptor beta chains follows, all from one sample in a study of radiation and T cells in renal cell carcinoma. TCRdb keeps only in-frame clones here, not all; method: immunoSEQ multiplex PCR. Of 120,000 or so clones in the sample, about 81% were seen once. The input for sequencing was blood, taken from a patient whose treatment included radiotherapy and nephrectomy. These receptors all come from a woman in her sixties with renal cell carcinoma. Each CDR3 is given with its conserved first and last residue. D genes are given only for firm matches. A row's size may be missing; if present it is once, few, many or a size class.

v_gene,d_gene,j_gene,abundance,CDR3aa,CDR3nt
TRBV27,-,TRBJ2-7,-,CASSLRGYEQYF,TGTGCCAGCAGTTTAAGGGGTTACGAGCAGTACTTC
TRBV4-1,TRBD2,TRBJ2-7,-,CASSQQLAGGNYEQYF,TGCGCCAGCAGCCAACAACTAGCGGGGGGGAACTACGAGCAGTACTTC
TRBV5-1,-,TRBJ2-3,-,CASRGLLSGDTQYF,TGCGCCAGCAGAGGTCTCCTGAGTGGCGATACGCAGTATTTT
TRBV5-1,TRBD1,TRBJ1-1,-,CASSLGTGGSWTEAFF,TGCGCCAGCAGCCTCGGCACAGGGGGCTCGTGGACTGAAGCTTTCTTT
TRBV19,-,TRBJ1-6,-,CASSKQEGSPLHF,TGTGCCAGTAGTAAACAGGAGGGTTCACCCCTCCACTTT
TRBV6-5,TRBD1,TRBJ1-2,once,CASSYGTGVGYTF,TGTGCCAGCAGTTACGGGACAGGGGTTGGCTACACCTTC
TRBV10-3,-,TRBJ1-5,-,CAISESDRINQPQHF,TGTGCCATCAGTGAGTCGGACAGAATCAATCAGCCCCAGCATTTT
TRBV4-2,TRBD1,TRBJ1-1,-,CASSQVEGTGNTEAFF,TGTGCCAGCAGCCAAGTGGAAGGGACAGGGAACACTGAAGCTTTCTTT
TRBV10-3,TRBD1,TRBJ2-1,once,CAISGQGRFNEQFF,TGTGCCATCAGTGGACAGGGGAGGTTCAATGAGCAGTTCTTC
TRBV20-1,-,TRBJ2-5,once,CSARRETQYF,TGCAGTGCTAGAAGGGAGACCCAGTACTTC
TRBV2,TRBD1,TRBJ2-7,-,CASSVDRVNEQYF,TGTGCCAGCAGTGTGGACAGGGTGAACGAGCAGTACTTC
TRBV28,-,TRBJ1-3,-,CASSILSGNTIYF,TGTGCCAGCAGTATTCTCTCTGGAAACACCATATATTTT
TRBV5-1,-,TRBJ2-2,-,CASGPMGGGRELFF,TGCGCCAGCGGACCGATGGGGGGCGGAAGGGAGCTGTTTTTT
TRBV6-4,TRBD1,TRBJ2-3,many,CASSTGETDTQYF,TGTGCCAGCAGTACAGGGGAAACAGATACGCAGTATTTT
TRBV19,-,TRBJ1-2,-,CASSIAAGAVYTF,TGTGCCAGTAGTATAGCGGCAGGGGCCGTCTACACCTTC
TRBV28,-,TRBJ2-7,-,CASTPGQSYEQYF,TGTGCCAGCACACCGGGTCAAAGCTACGAGCAGTACTTC
TRBV5-1,TRBD1,TRBJ1-5,-,CASSLGQGVNQPQHF,TGCGCCAGCAGCCTGGGACAGGGGGTCAATCAGCCCCAGCATTTT
TRBV27,-,TRBJ1-1,-,CASSLSPRAGEAFF,TGTGCCAGCAGTTTATCCCCCAGGGCGGGAGAAGCTTTCTTT
TRBV7-8,TRBD2,TRBJ2-7,-,CASSSARLAGRYEQYF,TGTGCCAGCAGCTCTGCCCGACTAGCGGGGCGCTACGAGCAGTACTTC
TRBV5-1,TRBD1,TRBJ1-1,-,CASSSTTGGTEAFF,TGCGCCAGCAGCTCTACGACAGGGGGCACTGAAGCTTTCTTT
TRBV6-1,-,TRBJ1-3,-,CASSETRSQGGNTIYF,TGTGCCAGCAGTGAAACCAGGTCACAGGGTGGAAACACCATATATTTT
TRBV25-1,TRBD1,TRBJ1-4,once,CASSPGTGGQANEKLFF,TGTGCCAGCAGTCCCGGGACAGGGGGCCAAGCTAATGAAAAACTGTTTTTT
TRBV18,TRBD1,TRBJ2-5,-,CASLTGGQETQYF,TGTGCCAGCCTTACAGGGGGCCAAGAGACCCAGTACTTC
TRBV19,-,TRBJ1-1,-,CASSPDRQNTEAFF,TGTGCCAGTAGTCCAGACAGGCAGAACACTGAAGCTTTCTTT
TRBV27,TRBD2,TRBJ2-7,-,CASSSRTGTSGRASYEQYF,TGTGCCAGCAGTTCGCGTACCGGGACTAGCGGGAGGGCGTCCTACGAGCAGTACTTC
TRBV7-2,-,TRBJ1-3,-,CASSFGASPGNTIYF,TGTGCCAGCAGCTTCGGGGCAAGCCCTGGAAACACCATATATTTT
TRBV30,-,TRBJ2-7,once,CAWSRVTYEQYF,TGTGCCTGGAGTAGGGTCACCTACGAGCAGTACTTC
TRBV10-3,-,TRBJ1-2,-,CAYQADRSYGYTF,TGTGCCTATCAAGCCGACAGGAGCTATGGCTACACCTTC
TRBV6-1,-,TRBJ2-7,-,CASSLSRYYEQYF,TGTGCCAGCTCTCTCAGTCGGTACTACGAGCAGTACTTC
TRBV6-5,TRBD1,TRBJ1-6,-,CASRSDRGQYSPLHF,TGTGCCAGCAGATCTGACAGGGGGCAATATTCACCCCTCCACTTT